The subject of this entry is one TCR beta chain. This specimen comes from a study of OX40 agonist ivuxolimab in advanced cancers. Profiled with immunoSEQ multiplex PCR; TCRdb holds only in-frame clones, not every one. The profile shows approximately 20,000 clones, roughly 80% of them singletons. The sample here was CD4+ or CD8+ T cells sorted from blood, taken in a trial of the OX40 agonist ivuxolimab. This TCR came from an adult with an advanced solid tumor such as melanoma, head and neck, liver or kidney cancer.

CDR3 amino acids: CASREAGGPSYEQYF. The CDR3 DNA is TGTGCCAGCAGGGAAGCGGGAGGGCCCTCCTACGAGCAGTACTTC. The rearrangement joins TRBV5-6 to TRBJ2-7, with 10 bases aligning to TRBD2. CDR1 and CDR2 from the germline V gene are SGHDT and YYEEEE. CDR3 length: 15 residues. V trimming: 5 bases; J trimming: 0 bases; junction bases outside the gene matches: 5. The full variable domain, completed using reference TRBV5-6 and TRBJ2-7, is DAGVTQSPTHLIKTRGQQVTLRCSPKSGHDTVSWYQQALGQGPQFIFQYYEEEERQRGNFPDRFSGHQFPNYSSELNVNALLLGDSALYLCASREAGGPSYEQYFGPGTRLTVT.